This T cell receptor beta chain was found in a study of T cell repertoires in cytomegalovirus infection. Study-wide background: CMV infection and matching HLA type were both indicated by public TCR beta signatures. Study-level results: Adding up the frequency of public TCR beta families identified people who carried CMV plus the relevant HLA. It was HLA-C-restricted CMV-specific TCR beta clonotypes that dominated the response ex vivo.

This CDR3 contains 14 residues. Germline CDR1 SGHVS, CDR2 FQNEAQ. The ends were cut back, 3 bases at V and 6 bases at J, with 12 bases in the middle. This clonotype showed up many times. Its antigen is undetermined. MiXCR was run by TCRdb on the reads, yielding one entry per CDR3 protein. The data show about 130,000 distinct CDR3 sequences, with less than 9.5% seen just once and over 9.5% held by the top ten. The receptor comes from a human donor in good health (CMV status not recorded). Some clones in this sample may be carry-over from other donors' samples. The genes are TRBV7-8 and TRBJ2-1; D perhaps matches TRBD1 (6 bases). The sample comprised PBMCs. CDR3 loop: CASSFYGQLNEQFF. The CDR3 DNA sequence: TGTGCCAGCAGCTTCTACGGACAGCTCAATGAGCAGTTCTTC.